The rows below give T cell receptor beta chains drawn from one sample of a study of human T cells and chemical hapten exposure. Using its own MiXCR run on the RACE reads, TCRdb lists one record per CDR3 protein. The sample consists of approximately 60,000 distinct CDR3 sequences, 9.3% of them appearing once. The specimen was whole blood, collected in connection with sensitization to the hapten diphenylcyclopropenone (DPC). Every receptor here comes from a woman aged 40 to 50 with alopecia areata. Some clones in this sample may be carry-over from other donors' samples. CDR3s include the opening cysteine and the closing phenylalanine or tryptophan. Only part of the rows carry a size: once, few, many, or a class if the clone is expanded.

cdr3_aa	v_call	clone_size	j_call
CASRGTGNQPQHF	TRBV6-1	NA	TRBJ1-5
CASTRGGGGDTQYF	TRBV6-5	many	TRBJ2-3
CASSITGDSYEQYF	TRBV7-2	many	TRBJ2-7
CASSLGQGSPNSPLHF	TRBV7-2	few	TRBJ1-6
CSVDSNYGYTF	TRBV29-1	many	TRBJ1-2
CASGTPTPHF	TRBV27	few	TRBJ2-5
CASSEARPGLAEETQYF	TRBV2	NA	TRBJ2-5
CASNLGGAYGYTF	TRBV5-4	many	TRBJ1-2
CASSLLAGIQYF	TRBV18	many	TRBJ2-4
CASSQEPHGADSYEQYF	TRBV4-1	many	TRBJ2-7
CASSETAKNIQYF	TRBV6-5	few	TRBJ2-4
CASSQDIRPNYEQYF	TRBV4-2	many	TRBJ2-7
CAWSVKGAGQPQHF	TRBV30	many	TRBJ1-5
CASSYSSGGFSYNSPLHF	TRBV6-2/TRBV6-3	NA	TRBJ1-6
CASSLDRADTGELFF	TRBV4-3	few	TRBJ2-2
CSAQLYNEQFF	TRBV29-1	NA	TRBJ2-1
CASSPRPGQGARLVYEQYF	TRBV12-3/TRBV12-4	NA	TRBJ2-7
CASGASGGTDTQYF	TRBV28	NA	TRBJ2-3
CSAALTGVEDTQYF	TRBV20-1	many	TRBJ2-3